Listed here are 27 T cell receptor beta chains from one sample, sequenced in a study of control samples from healthy donors and cancer patients (dated by TCRdb to the early 2020s). The library was prepared using the immunoSEQ multiplex PCR assay. The source is immuneACCESS, and TCRdb retained only in-frame sequences with V and J called. Part of the clones is not carried over; for the studies checked, unresolved V genes explain less than half of this, and the remainder is unexplained. This sample gives about 130,000 clones in total; 80% to 95% of them show up just once. The top ten clones comprise roughly 0.54% of the sample. Sequencing was done on a sample of PBMCs. All receptors come from an elderly man with head and neck cancer.

The rearrangement links TRBV6-4 to TRBJ1-1, with a possible D match to TRBD1 (6 bases). The germline V gene has CDR1 MRHNA and CDR2 SNTAGT. Trimming removed 3 bases from V and 5 bases from J, with 22 bases in between. The CDR3 has 17 residues. CDR3 bases: TGTGCCAGCAGTGAGAAATGGAGGGGGAAGGGGAGGACTGAAGCTTTCTTT. Translating it yields CASSEKWRGKGRTEAFF.

The chain couples TRBV10-1 to TRBJ1-1; the D is unclear. Per the germline V gene, CDR1 is WNHNN and CDR2 is SYGVQD (reference sequence). V was pared by 6 bases and J by 1 base, with 9 bases between. This CDR3 is built from 13 residues. The CDR3 loop reads CASSPHQNTEAFF. The CDR3 nucleotides are TGCGCCAGCAGCCCTCACCAGAACACTGAAGCTTTCTTT.

V and J are TRBV10-3 and TRBJ1-3; 10 bases are a match to TRBD1. The CDR3 extends over 15 amino acids. V lost 5 bases, J lost 2 bases, and 3 bases stayed unmatched. The germline V gene encodes CDR1 ENHRY and CDR2 SYGVKD. The CDR3 DNA sequence: TGTGCCATCAGTACGACAGGGGGCCCTGGAAACACCATATATTTT. Protein sequence: CAISTTGGPGNTIYF.

The chain uses TRBV4-1 and TRBJ2-5; D is uncertain. The CDR3 runs to 13 residues. Germline CDR1 is MGHRA and CDR2 is YSYEKL. Trimming pared 0 bases from V and 7 bases from J, leaving 9 bases between. CDR3 nucleotides: TGCGCCAGCAGCCAAGAGGCAACCCGGACCCAGTACTTC. It codes for CASSQEATRTQYF.

The chain links TRBV7-9 to TRBJ1-2, with a weak D call TRBD1 (6 bases). The germline V and J ends were trimmed by 7 bases and 3 bases, with 9 bases remaining between them. Germline CDR1 is SEHNR and CDR2 is FQNEAQ (reference sequence). The CDR3 runs to 12 residues. The CDR3 sequence is CASTGVDYGYTF. The CDR3 nucleotides are TGTGCCAGCACAGGGGTGGACTATGGCTACACCTTC.

The rearrangement joins TRBV5-4 to TRBJ1-1; 9 nucleotides agree with TRBD1. J was trimmed by 4 bases and V by 4 bases; bases with no gene match: 8. Germline V gene sequence: CDR1 SGHNT, CDR2 YYREEE (reference sequence). The CDR3 length is 15 residues. The CDR3 sequence is CASSVRATGGTEAFF. In nucleotides, the CDR3 is TGTGCCAGCAGCGTTCGAGCGACAGGGGGCACTGAAGCTTTCTTT.

The V call is TRBV5-6, the J call TRBJ1-2, with unresolved D. Germline V gives CDR1 SGHDT, CDR2 YYEEEE. Trimming took 4 bases from V and 3 from J, leaving 7 bases between them. The CDR3 length is 12 residues. This CDR3 is CASSHADYGYTF. CDR3 nucleotide sequence: TGTGCCAGCAGCCACGCCGACTATGGCTACACCTTC.

V usage is TRBV6-5 and J usage is TRBJ1-3, with D unclear. The CDR3 runs to 15 residues. Germline lookup yields CDR1 MNHEY and CDR2 SVGAGI. The V end lost 6 bases, the J end lost 2 bases, and 14 bases lay between the germline ends. CDR3 region: CASSLESYPGNTIYF. CDR3 sequence (DNA): TGTGCCAGCAGCCTGGAGTCCTATCCTGGAAACACCATATATTTT.

The chain recombines TRBV7-2 with TRBJ2-7, with no clear D. Germline lookup yields CDR1 SGHTA and CDR2 FQGNSA. The CDR3 consists of 13 residues. V lost 3 bases to trimming and J lost 0 bases, with 6 bases between them. The CDR3: CASSFTPSYEQYF. The CDR3 nucleotides read TGTGCCAGCAGCTTTACGCCCTCCTACGAGCAGTACTTC.

The chain combines TRBV6-5 with TRBJ2-7; D gene unclear. Trimming left V 5 bases short and J 4 bases short, with 12 bases between. Germline V CDR1 and CDR2: MNHEY, SVGAGI. This CDR3 is built from 13 residues. As DNA, the CDR3 is TGTGCCAGCAGTCAGACGGGTTTTTACGAGCAGTACTTC. It specifies CASSQTGFYEQYF.

This clone was seen a single time. The V call is TRBV19, the J call TRBJ2-1; 13 bases match TRBD2. CDR1 and CDR2 from the germline V gene are LNHDA and SQIVND (reference sequence). The V gene end was trimmed by 5 bases and the J gene end by 7 bases; junction bases not matched to a gene: 8. The CDR3 extends over 16 amino acids. This CDR3 is CASSYKGLAGVNEQFF. As DNA, the CDR3 is TGTGCCAGTAGTTACAAAGGACTAGCGGGAGTTAATGAGCAGTTCTTC.

The CDR3 DNA follows: TGTGCCAGCAGCTTAATTCCCTCCTACGAGCAGTACTTC. Its protein product is CASSLIPSYEQYF. The V gene is TRBV7-9, the J gene TRBJ2-7; D ambiguous. The germline V and J ends were trimmed by 2 bases and 0 bases, with 5 bases remaining between them. The germline V gene encodes CDR1 SEHNR and CDR2 FQNEAQ (reference sequence). CDR3 length: 13 amino acids. The complete variable domain, with remaining parts taken from reference TRBV7-9 and TRBJ2-7, reads DTGVSQNPRHKITKRGQNVTFRCDPISEHNRLYWYRQTLGQGPEFLTYFQNEAQLEKSRLLSDRFSAERPKGSFSTLEIQRTEQGDSAMYLCASSLIPSYEQYFGPGTRLTVT.

V gene TRBV4-2 combines with J gene TRBJ2-2; no firm D call. Trimming pared 0 bases from V and 5 bases from J, leaving 1 base between. CDR1 is LGHNA, CDR2 YNFKEQ, per germline. The CDR3 contains 12 residues. CDR3 DNA: TGTGCCAGCAGCCAAGATACCGGGGAGCTGTTTTTT. Translated: CASSQDTGELFF.

The V call is TRBV6-1, the J call TRBJ2-3; no definite D call. CDR1 and CDR2 from the germline V gene are MNHNS and SASEGT. This CDR3 comprises 15 residues. V gave up 1 base and J gave up 4 bases, with 12 bases separating them. The CDR3, as DNA: TGTGCCAGCAGTGAAGATGCAGGTAACCCAGATACGCAGTATTTT. It is translated as CASSEDAGNPDTQYF.

This clone has only one observation. The chain employs TRBV2 and TRBJ1-6; no clear D. The CDR3 has 14 amino acids. Between the trimmed V and J ends, which lost 3 bases and 6 bases, there was a span of 9 bases. Germline V CDR1 and CDR2: SNHLY, FYNNEI. In DNA, the CDR3 is TGTGCCAGCAGTGAGCCCCTGGGTAATTCACCCCTCCACTTT. Translated, it gives CASSEPLGNSPLHF.

The chain joins TRBV19 to TRBJ1-2; D is undetermined. In germline, CDR1 is LNHDA, CDR2 SQIVND (reference sequence). Deletions cut 10 bases from V and 0 bases from J, with 12 bases between. There are 13 residues in the CDR3. This CDR3 is CATRFSANYGYTF. CDR3 coding DNA: TGTGCCACACGCTTCAGCGCTAACTATGGCTACACCTTC. Together with reference TRBV19 and TRBJ1-2, the CDR3 gives the full variable domain: DGGITQSPKYLFRKEGQNVTLSCEQNLNHDAMYWYRQDPGQGLRLIYYSQIVNDFQKGDIAEGYSVSREKKESFPLTVTSAQKNPTAFYLCATRFSANYGYTFGSGTRLTVV.

Here the CDR3 DNA reads TGTGCCAGCAGCCAATACACAGGGGTGGGCTATGGCTACACCTTC. Its translation: CASSQYTGVGYGYTF. The chain uses TRBV4-2 and TRBJ1-2; 7 nucleotides align to TRBD1. Germline V gives CDR1 LGHNA, CDR2 YNFKEQ. This CDR3 is built from 15 residues. Germline trimming cut 2 bases from V and 4 bases from J; bases unmatched to any gene: 7.

The chain employs TRBV7-8 and TRBJ2-2; TRBD2 agrees at 8 bases. Germline CDR1 and CDR2: SGHVS and FQNEAQ. This CDR3 comprises 15 residues. Trimming removed 5 bases from V and 5 bases from J; junction bases left unmatched: 7. CDR3 region: CASSLLTSGTGELFF. As DNA, the CDR3 is TGTGCCAGCAGCCTACTAACTAGCGGAACCGGGGAGCTGTTTTTT.

V usage is TRBV6-1 and J usage is TRBJ1-2; possible D gene TRBD1, 5 bases. Germline-derived CDR1 and CDR2 are MNHNS and SASEGT. The V and J ends lost 0 bases and 4 bases respectively, with 15 bases between them. The CDR3 spans 16 residues. This CDR3 reads CASSEARTGGGYGYTF. The DNA for the CDR3 is TGTGCCAGCAGTGAAGCGCGGACGGGGGGTGGCTATGGCTACACCTTC.

The CDR3 loop reads CASSFQENTGELFF. CDR3 bases: TGCGCCAGCAGCTTTCAGGAGAACACCGGGGAGCTGTTTTTT. The chain couples TRBV5-1 to TRBJ2-2; no reliable D call. The CDR3 runs to 14 residues. V dropped 2 bases and J dropped 1 base, with 6 bases sitting between them. Germline assignment: CDR1 SGHRS and CDR2 YFSETQ.

The chain employs TRBV27 and TRBJ2-2; weak D call: TRBD1 (8 bases). There are 15 residues in the CDR3. Trimming left V 3 bases short and J 6 bases short, with 14 bases between. Germline CDR1 reads MNHEY; CDR2 reads SMNVEV (reference sequence). CDR3 region: CASSFLTGGAGELFF. CDR3 DNA sequence: TGTGCCAGCAGTTTTCTCACAGGGGGGGCCGGGGAGCTGTTTTTT.

This sequence joins TRBV24-1 and TRBJ2-5, with D possibly TRBD2 on 6 matching bases. In germline, CDR1 is KGHDR, CDR2 SFDVKD. The CDR3 consists of 13 residues. V was trimmed by 3 bases and J by 4 bases, leaving 8 bases between them. Here the CDR3 reads CATSDVGGETQYF. In DNA form, the CDR3 reads TGTGCCACCAGTGATGTGGGGGGAGAGACCCAGTACTTC.

The chain links TRBV18 to TRBJ2-3, with D possibly being TRBD2 (6 bases). The ends were cut back, 5 bases at V and 3 bases at J, with 12 bases in the middle. The germline V gene encodes CDR1 KGHSH and CDR2 LQKENI. The CDR3 consists of 14 residues. The CDR3 protein is CASSEAGMTDTQYF. CDR3 in DNA: TGTGCCAGCTCAGAAGCGGGTATGACAGATACGCAGTATTTT.

J is TRBJ2-5 and V is TRBV4-2; TRBD2 matches at 12 bases. Trimming at V came to 3 bases and at J to 0 bases, leaving 8 bases not matched to a gene. Germline V gene sequence: CDR1 LGHNA, CDR2 YNFKEQ. The CDR3 loop spans 18 amino acids. DNA for the CDR3: TGTGCCAGCAGCCAGTTCCGGCTAGCGGGGGGGTACCAAGAGACCCAGTACTTC. Amino acids: CASSQFRLAGGYQETQYF.

This chain uses TRBV4-1 with TRBJ2-5; 12 bases map to TRBD2. Per the germline V gene, CDR1 is MGHRA and CDR2 is YSYEKL. The CDR3 spans 16 residues. V shed 4 bases, J shed 4 bases, and the junction held 7 bases outside the gene matches. The CDR3 DNA is TGCGCCAGCAGCCTTCGACTAGCGGGAGCCTTAGAGACCCAGTACTTC. Residues: CASSLRLAGALETQYF.

V and J are TRBV3-1 (or the pseudogene TRBV3-2) and TRBJ2-3; D unresolved. Trimming took off 3 bases at V and 2 bases at J, with 6 bases between the two ends. CDR3 length: 13 residues. CDR1 is LGHDT and CDR2 is YNNKEL in the germline V gene (reference sequence). The CDR3 DNA reads as TGTGCCAGCAGCCATGCGATCACAGATACGCAGTATTTT. Translation gives CASSHAITDTQYF.

The rearrangement uses TRBV4-1 and TRBJ2-3; D unresolved. The length of the CDR3 is 14 residues. V was clipped by 1 base and J by 1 base, with 6 bases between them. Germline loops: CDR1 MGHRA, CDR2 YSYEKL. The CDR3 coding sequence is TGCGCCAGCAGCCAAGGAGTCGGCACAGATACGCAGTATTTT. Protein product: CASSQGVGTDTQYF.